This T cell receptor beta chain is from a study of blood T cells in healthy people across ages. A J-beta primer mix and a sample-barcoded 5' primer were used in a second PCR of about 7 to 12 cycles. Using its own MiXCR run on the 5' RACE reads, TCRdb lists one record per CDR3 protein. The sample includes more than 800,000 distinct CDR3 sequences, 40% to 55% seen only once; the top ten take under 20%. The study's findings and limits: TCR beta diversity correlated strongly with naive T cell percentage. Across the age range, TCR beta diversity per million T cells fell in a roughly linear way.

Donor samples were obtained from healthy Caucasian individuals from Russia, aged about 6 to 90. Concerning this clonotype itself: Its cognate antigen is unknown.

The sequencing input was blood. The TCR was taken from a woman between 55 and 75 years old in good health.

The CDR3 DNA sequence: TGTGCCAGCAGCACCACAGGGTTCTGGCAAACCTACGAGCAGTACTTC. Protein: CASSTTGFWQTYEQYF. The chain carries TRBV11-1 and TRBJ2-7; possible D gene TRBD1, 6 bases. The CDR3 spans 16 residues. Germline assignment: CDR1 SGHAT and CDR2 FQDESV (reference sequence). V lost 5 bases, J lost 2 bases, and 19 bases lay in between.